This record concerns one T cell receptor (beta chain) sequence. Its antigen is unknown. The sample belongs to a study of beta chain features in type 1 diabetes. Isolated RNA was reverse transcribed in full, so expressed TCRB transcripts were sequenced. Using immunoSEQ multiplex PCR, the repertoire was profiled, and TCRdb retains in-frame clones only, with some absent. Found here are about 320,000 clones, less than 15% of them singletons; the top ten hold about 6.7%. Study observations and caveats: Compared with healthy donors, patients appeared to share more similar naive, central memory and regulatory TCRB repertoires. There were fewer insertions and more deletions at the VDJ junctions of type 1 diabetes patients.

The V end lost 3 bases, the J end lost 7 bases, and 9 bases lay between the germline ends. CDR1 MNHEY and CDR2 SVGAGI come from the germline V gene. This CDR3 is 12 amino acids long. The chain combines TRBV6-5 with TRBJ2-5; D gene ambiguous. Sequencing was performed on central memory CD4+ T cells from blood. The clonotype was recovered from a man aged 25 to 40 in good health. The CDR3 DNA reads TGTGCCAGCAGTTATCGCGATGGGACCCAGTACTTC. Residues: CASSYRDGTQYF.